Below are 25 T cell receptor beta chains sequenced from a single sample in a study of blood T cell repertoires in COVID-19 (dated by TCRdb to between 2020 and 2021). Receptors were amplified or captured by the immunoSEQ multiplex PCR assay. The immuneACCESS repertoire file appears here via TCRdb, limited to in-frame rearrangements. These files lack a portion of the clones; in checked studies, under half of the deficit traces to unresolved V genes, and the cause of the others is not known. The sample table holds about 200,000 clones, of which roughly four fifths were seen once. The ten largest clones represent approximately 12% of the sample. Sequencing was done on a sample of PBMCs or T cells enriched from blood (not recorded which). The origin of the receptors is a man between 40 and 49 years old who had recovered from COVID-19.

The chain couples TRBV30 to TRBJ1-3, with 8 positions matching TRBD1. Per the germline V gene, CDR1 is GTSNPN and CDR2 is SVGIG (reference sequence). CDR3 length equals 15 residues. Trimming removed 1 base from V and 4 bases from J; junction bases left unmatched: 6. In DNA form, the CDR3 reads TGTGCCTGGAGTGCCGGACAGGGATCCGGAAACACCATATATTTT. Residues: CAWSAGQGSGNTIYF. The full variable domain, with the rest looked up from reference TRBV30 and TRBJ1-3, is SQTIHQWPATLVQPVGSPLSLECTVEGTSNPNLYWYRQAAGRGLQLLFYSVGIGQISSEVPQNLSASRPQDRQFILSSKKLLLSDSGFYLCAWSAGQGSGNTIYFGEGSWLTVV.

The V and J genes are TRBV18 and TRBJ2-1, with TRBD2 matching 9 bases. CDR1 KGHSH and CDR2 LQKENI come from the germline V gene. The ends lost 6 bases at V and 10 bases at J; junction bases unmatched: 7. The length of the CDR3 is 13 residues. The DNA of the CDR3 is TGTGCCAGCTCGCGACAGACTAGCGGCGAGCAGTTCTTC. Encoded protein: CASSRQTSGEQFF.

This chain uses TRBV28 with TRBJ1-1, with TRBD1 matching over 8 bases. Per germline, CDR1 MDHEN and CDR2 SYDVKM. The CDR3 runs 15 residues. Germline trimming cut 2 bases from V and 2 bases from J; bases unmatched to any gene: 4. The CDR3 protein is CASSLAQGANTEAFF. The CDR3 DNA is TGTGCCAGCAGTTTAGCTCAGGGGGCCAACACTGAAGCTTTCTTT.

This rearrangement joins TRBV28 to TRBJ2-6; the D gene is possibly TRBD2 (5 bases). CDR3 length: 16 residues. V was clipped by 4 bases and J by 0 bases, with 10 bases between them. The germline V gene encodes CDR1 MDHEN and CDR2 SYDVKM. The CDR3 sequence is CASSSPGNSGANVLTF. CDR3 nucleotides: TGTGCCAGCAGTTCCCCGGGGAACTCTGGGGCCAACGTCCTGACTTTC.

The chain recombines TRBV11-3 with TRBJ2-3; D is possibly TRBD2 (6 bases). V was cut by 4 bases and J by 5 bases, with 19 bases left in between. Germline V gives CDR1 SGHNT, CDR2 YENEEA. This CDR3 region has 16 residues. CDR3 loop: CASSSRDSGRRDTQYF. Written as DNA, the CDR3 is TGTGCCAGCAGCTCCCGGGACTCAGGGAGGAGAGATACGCAGTATTTT.

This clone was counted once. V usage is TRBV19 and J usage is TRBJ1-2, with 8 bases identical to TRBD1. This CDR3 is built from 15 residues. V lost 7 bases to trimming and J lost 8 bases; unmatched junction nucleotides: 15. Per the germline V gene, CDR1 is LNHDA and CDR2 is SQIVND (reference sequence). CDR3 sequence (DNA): TGTGCCAGTATCCTCGGGACAGGATCGACTGGGGGCTACACCTTC. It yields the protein CASILGTGSTGGYTF.

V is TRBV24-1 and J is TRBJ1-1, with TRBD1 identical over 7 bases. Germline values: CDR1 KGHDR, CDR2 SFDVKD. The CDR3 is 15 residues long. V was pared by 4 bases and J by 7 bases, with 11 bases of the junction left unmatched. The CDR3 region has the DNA TGTGCCACCAGTGACCGACAGGGAGTTTATGGTGAAGCTTTCTTT. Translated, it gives CATSDRQGVYGEAFF.

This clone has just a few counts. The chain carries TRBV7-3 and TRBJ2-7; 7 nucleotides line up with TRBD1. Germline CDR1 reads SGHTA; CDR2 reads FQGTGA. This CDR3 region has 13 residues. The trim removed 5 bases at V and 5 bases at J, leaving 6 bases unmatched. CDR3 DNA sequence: TGTGCCAGCAGCCTCGACAGGGTCAACGAGCAGTACTTC. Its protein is CASSLDRVNEQYF.

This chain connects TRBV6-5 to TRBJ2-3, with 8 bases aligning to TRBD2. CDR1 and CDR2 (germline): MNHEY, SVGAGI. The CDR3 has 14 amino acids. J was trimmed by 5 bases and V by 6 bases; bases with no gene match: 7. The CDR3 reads CASRTAGVRDTQYF. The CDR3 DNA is TGTGCCAGCAGGACAGCGGGAGTTAGAGATACGCAGTATTTT.

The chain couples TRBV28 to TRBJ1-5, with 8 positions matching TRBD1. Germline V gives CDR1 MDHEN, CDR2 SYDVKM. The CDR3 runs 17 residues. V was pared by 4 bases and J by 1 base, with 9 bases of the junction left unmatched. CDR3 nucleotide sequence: TGTGCCAGCAGTTCCCCACAGGGGGACCGGAGCAATCAGCCCCAGCATTTT. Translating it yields CASSSPQGDRSNQPQHF.

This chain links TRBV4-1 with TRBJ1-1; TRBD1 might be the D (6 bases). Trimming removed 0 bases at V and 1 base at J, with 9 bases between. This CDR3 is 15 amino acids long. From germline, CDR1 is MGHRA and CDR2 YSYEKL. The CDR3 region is CASSQDPGQNTEAFF. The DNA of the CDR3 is TGCGCCAGCAGCCAAGACCCGGGACAGAACACTGAAGCTTTCTTT.

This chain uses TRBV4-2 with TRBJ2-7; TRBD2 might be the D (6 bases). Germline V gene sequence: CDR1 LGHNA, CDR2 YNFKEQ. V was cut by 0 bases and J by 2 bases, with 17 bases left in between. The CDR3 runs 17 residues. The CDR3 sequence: CASSQDLGSLLTYEQYF. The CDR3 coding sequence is TGTGCCAGCAGCCAAGACCTCGGGAGCTTACTGACCTACGAGCAGTACTTC.

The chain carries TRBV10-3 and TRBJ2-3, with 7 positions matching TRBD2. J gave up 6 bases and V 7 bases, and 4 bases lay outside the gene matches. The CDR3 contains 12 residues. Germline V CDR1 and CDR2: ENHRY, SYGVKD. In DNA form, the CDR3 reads TGTGCCATCACCCCCGGGGGGGATACGCAGTATTTT. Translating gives CAITPGGDTQYF.

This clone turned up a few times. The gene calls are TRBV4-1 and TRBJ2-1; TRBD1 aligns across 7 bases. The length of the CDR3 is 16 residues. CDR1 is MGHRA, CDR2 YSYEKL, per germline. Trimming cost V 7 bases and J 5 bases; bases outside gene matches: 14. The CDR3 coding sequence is TGCGCCAGCACCTCCGCAGCGACAGGGCACCACAATGAGCAGTTCTTC. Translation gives CASTSAATGHHNEQFF.

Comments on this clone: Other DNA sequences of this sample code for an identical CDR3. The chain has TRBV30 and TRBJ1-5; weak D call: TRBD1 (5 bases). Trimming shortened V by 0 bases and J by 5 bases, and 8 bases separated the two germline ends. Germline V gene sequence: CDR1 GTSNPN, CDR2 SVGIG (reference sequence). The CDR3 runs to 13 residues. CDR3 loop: CAWSVGGDQPQHF. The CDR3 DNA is TGTGCCTGGAGTGTTGGAGGGGATCAGCCCCAGCATTTT.

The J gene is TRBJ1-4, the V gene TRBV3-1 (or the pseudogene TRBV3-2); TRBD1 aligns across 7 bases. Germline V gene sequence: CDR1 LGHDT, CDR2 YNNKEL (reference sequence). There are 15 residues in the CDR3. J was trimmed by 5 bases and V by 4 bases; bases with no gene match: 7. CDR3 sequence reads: CASSPQGGRNEKLFF. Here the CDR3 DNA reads TGTGCCAGCAGCCCCCAGGGGGGTCGGAATGAAAAACTGTTTTTT.

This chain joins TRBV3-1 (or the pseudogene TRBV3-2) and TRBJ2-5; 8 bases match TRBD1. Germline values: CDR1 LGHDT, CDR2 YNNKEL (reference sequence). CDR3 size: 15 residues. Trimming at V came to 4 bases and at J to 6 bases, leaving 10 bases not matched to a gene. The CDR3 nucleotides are TGTGCCAGCAGCCTCGGACAGGGTGTGGTGAAGACCCAGTACTTC. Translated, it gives CASSLGQGVVKTQYF.

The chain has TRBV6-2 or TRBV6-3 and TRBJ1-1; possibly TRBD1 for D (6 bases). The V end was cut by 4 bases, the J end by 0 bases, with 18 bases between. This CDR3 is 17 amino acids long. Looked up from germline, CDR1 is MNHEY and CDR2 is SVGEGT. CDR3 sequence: CASSSQRTEDLNTEAFF. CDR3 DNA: TGTGCCAGCAGTTCACAAAGGACAGAAGATTTGAACACTGAAGCTTTCTTT.

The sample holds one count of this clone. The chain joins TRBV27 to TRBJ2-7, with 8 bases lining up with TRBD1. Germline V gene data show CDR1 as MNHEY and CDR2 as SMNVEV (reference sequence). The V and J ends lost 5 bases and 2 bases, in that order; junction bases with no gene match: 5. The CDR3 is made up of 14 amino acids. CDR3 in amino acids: CASSHRDRPYEQYF. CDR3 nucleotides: TGTGCCAGCAGTCACCGGGACAGGCCCTACGAGCAGTACTTC.

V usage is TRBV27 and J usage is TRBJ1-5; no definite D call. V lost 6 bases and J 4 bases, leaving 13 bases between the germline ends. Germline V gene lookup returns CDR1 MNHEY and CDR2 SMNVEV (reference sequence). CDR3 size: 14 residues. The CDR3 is CASREGSPNQPQHF. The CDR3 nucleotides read TGTGCCAGCAGAGAAGGGAGCCCTAATCAGCCCCAGCATTTT.

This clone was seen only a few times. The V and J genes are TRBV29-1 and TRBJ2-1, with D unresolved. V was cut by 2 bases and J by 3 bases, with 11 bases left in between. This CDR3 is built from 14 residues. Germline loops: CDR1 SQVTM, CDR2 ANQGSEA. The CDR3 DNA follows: TGCAGCGTTGAAAACCCGTCAGGCTACAATGAGCAGTTCTTC. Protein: CSVENPSGYNEQFF.

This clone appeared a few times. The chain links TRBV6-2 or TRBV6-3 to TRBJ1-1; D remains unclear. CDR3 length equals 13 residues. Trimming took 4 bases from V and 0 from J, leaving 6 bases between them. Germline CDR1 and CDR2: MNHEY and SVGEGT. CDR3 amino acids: CASSFLLNTEAFF. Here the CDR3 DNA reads TGTGCCAGCAGTTTCCTCCTGAACACTGAAGCTTTCTTT.

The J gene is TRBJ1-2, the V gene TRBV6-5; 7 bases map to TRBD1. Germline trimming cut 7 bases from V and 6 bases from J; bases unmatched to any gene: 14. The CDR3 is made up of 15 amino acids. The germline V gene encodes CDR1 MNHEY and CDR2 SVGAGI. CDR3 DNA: TGTGCCAGCACCCGAGGGGGCTCAGGGCGTGATGGCTACACCTTC. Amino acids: CASTRGGSGRDGYTF.

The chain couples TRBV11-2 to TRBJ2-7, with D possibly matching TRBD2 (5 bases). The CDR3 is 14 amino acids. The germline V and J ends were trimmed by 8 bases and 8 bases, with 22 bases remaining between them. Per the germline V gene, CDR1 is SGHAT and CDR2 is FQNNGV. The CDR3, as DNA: TGTGCCAGCTCCCCCGGAGGAGCACTACGAAAGCAGTACTTC. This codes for CASSPGGALRKQYF.

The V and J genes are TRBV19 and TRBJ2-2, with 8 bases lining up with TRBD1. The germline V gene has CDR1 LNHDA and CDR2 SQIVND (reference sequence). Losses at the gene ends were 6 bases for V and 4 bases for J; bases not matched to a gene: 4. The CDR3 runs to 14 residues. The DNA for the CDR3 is TGTGCCAGTAGGGACAGGGAAGCCACCGGGGAGCTGTTTTTT. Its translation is CASRDREATGELFF.